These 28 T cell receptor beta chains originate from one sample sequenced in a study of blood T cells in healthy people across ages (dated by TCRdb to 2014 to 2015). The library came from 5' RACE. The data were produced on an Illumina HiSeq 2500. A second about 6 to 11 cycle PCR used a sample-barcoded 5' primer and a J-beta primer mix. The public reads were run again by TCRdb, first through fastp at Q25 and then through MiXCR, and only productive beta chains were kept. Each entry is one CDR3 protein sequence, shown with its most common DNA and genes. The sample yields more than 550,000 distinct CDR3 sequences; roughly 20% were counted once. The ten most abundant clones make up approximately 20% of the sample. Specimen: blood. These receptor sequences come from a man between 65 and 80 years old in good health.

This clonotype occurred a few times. The CDR3 bases are TGTGCCAGCAGTTACGACGGGAGTAAGCCCCAGCATTTT. Translation: CASSYDGSKPQHF. This sequence joins TRBV6-5 and TRBJ1-5, with no clear D. The CDR3 covers 13 residues. From germline, CDR1 is MNHEY and CDR2 SVGAGI. Trimming removed 2 bases at V and 8 bases at J, with 10 bases between.

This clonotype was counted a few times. The CDR3 reads CASSLEGLRMDGYTF. The CDR3 bases are TGTGCCAGCAGCTTAGAGGGGCTCCGGATGGATGGCTACACCTTC. The chain has TRBV7-9 and TRBJ1-2; D is possibly TRBD1 (5 bases). V was shortened by 1 base and J by 6 bases, with 15 bases between the two germline ends. This CDR3 region has 15 residues. The V gene's germline CDR1 is SEHNR and CDR2 FQNEAQ (reference sequence).

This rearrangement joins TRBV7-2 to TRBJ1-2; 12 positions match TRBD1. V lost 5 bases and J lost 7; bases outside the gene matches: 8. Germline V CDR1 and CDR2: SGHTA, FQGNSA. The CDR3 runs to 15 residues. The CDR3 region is CASSAPSGQGAGYTF. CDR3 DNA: TGTGCCAGCAGCGCTCCTTCGGGACAGGGGGCTGGCTACACCTTC.

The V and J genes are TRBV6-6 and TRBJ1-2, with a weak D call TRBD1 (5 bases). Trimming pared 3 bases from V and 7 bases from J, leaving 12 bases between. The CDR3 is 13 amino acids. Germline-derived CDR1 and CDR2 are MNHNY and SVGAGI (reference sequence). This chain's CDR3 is CASSYGTGVGYTF. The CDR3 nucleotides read TGTGCCAGCAGTTATGGGACGGGGGTTGGCTACACCTTC.

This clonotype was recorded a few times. CDR3 region: CASSYSRLAKNIQYF. The CDR3 DNA reads TGTGCCAGCAGTTACTCGCGGCTAGCCAAAAACATTCAGTACTTC. This chain uses TRBV6-2 or TRBV6-3 with TRBJ2-4; no definite D call. This CDR3 comprises 15 residues. The ends were cut back, 0 bases at V and 0 bases at J, with 6 bases in the middle. The germline V gene encodes CDR1 MNHEY and CDR2 SVGEGT.

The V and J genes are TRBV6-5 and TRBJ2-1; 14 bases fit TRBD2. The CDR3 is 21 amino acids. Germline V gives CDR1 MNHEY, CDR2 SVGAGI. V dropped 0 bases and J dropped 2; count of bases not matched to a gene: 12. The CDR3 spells CASSYSIPGTSGRVTYNEQFF. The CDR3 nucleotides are TGTGCCAGCAGTTACTCGATCCCCGGGACTAGCGGGAGAGTCACCTACAATGAGCAGTTCTTC.

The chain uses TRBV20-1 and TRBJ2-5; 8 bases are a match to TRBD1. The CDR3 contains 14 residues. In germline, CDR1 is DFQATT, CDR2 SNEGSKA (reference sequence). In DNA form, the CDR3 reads TGCAGCGCATGGCTCCGGACAGGGACGAAGACCCAGTACTTC. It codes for CSAWLRTGTKTQYF.

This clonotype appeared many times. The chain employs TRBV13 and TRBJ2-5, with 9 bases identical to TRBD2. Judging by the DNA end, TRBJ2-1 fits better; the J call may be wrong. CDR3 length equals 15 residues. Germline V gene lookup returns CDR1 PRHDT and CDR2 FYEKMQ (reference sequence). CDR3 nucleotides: TGTGCCAGCAGCTTACTGGGACTAGCCGACAATGAGCAGTTCTTC. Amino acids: CASSLLGLADNEQFF.

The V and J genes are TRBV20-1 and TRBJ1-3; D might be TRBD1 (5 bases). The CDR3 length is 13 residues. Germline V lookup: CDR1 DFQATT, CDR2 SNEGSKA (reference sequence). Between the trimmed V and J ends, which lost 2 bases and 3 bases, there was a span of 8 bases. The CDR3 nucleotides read TGCAGTGCTAGATTTGGGGGTGGAAACACCATATATTTT. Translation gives CSARFGGGNTIYF.

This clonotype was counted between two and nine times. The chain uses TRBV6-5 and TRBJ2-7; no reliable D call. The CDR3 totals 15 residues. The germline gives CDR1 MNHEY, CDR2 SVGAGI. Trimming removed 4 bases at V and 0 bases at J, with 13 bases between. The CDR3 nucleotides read TGTGCCAGCAGTTCTAACGGTTATAGCTCCTACGAGCAGTACGTC. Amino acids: CASSSNGYSSYEQYV.

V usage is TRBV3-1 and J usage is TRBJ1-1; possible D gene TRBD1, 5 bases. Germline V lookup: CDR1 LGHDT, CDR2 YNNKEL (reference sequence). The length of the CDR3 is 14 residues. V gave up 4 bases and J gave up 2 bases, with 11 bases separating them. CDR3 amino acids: CASSPLTGNTEAFF. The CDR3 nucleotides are TGTGCCAGCAGCCCCTTAACAGGAAACACTGAAGCTTTCTTT.

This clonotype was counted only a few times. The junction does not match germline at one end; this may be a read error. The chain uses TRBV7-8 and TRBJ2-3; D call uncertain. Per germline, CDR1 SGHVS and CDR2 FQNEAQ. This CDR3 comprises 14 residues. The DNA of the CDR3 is TGTGTCAGCAGCCCCCGTAGCCTCGGAGATACGCAGTATTTT. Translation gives CVSSPRSLGDTQYF.

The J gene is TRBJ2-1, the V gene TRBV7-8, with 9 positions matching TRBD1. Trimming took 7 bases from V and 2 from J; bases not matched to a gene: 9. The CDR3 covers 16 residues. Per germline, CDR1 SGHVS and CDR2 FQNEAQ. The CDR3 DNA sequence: TGTGCCAGCAAATGGATCGGGACAGGGCCCTACAATGAGCAGTTCTTC. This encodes CASKWIGTGPYNEQFF. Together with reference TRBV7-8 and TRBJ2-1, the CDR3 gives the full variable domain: GAGVSQSPRYKVAKRGQDVALRCDPISGHVSLFWYQQALGQGPEFLTYFQNEAQLDKSGLPSDRFFAERPEGSVSTLKIQRTQQEDSAVYLCASKWIGTGPYNEQFFGPGTRLTVL.

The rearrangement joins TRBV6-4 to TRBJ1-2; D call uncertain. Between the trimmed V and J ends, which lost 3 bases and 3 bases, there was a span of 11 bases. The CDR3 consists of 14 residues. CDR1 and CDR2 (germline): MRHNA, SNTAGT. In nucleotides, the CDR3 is TGTGCCAGCAGTGAGGAGGCCCTGCACTATGGCTACACCTTC. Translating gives CASSEEALHYGYTF.

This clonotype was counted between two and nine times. The CDR3 loop is CASSLPTREGNTIYF. CDR3 sequence (DNA): TGTGCCAGCAGTCTCCCCACCAGGGAGGGAAACACCATATATTTT. This chain links TRBV28 with TRBJ1-3, with D perhaps matching TRBD1 (5 bases). The CDR3 has 15 amino acids. Germline lookup yields CDR1 MDHEN and CDR2 SYDVKM. The V end lost 5 bases, the J end lost 4 bases, and 15 bases lay between the germline ends. Drawing the rest from reference TRBV28 and TRBJ1-3, the complete variable domain is DVKVTQSSRYLVKRTGEKVFLECVQDMDHENMFWYRQDPGLGLRLIYFSYDVKMKEKGDIPEGYSVSREKKERFSLILESASTNQTSMYLCASSLPTREGNTIYFGEGSWLTVV.

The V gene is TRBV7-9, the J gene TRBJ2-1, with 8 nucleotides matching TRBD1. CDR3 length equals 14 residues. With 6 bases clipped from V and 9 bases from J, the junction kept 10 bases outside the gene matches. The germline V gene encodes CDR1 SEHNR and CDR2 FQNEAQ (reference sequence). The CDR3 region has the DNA TGTGCCAGCAGTCAAGGTTCCGGACAGGGTGAGCAGTTCTTC. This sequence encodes CASSQGSGQGEQFF.

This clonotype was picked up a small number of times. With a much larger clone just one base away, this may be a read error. CDR3 loop: CASSSGPNNEQFF. The CDR3 nucleotides are TGCGCCAGCAGCTCGGGGCCTAACAATGAGCAGTTCTTC. V gene TRBV5-1 combines with J gene TRBJ2-1; TRBD1 or TRBD2 may be the D gene (5 bases each). CDR3 length equals 13 residues. Trimming left V 3 bases short and J 5 bases short, with 9 bases between. Germline-derived CDR1 and CDR2 are SGHRS and YFSETQ.

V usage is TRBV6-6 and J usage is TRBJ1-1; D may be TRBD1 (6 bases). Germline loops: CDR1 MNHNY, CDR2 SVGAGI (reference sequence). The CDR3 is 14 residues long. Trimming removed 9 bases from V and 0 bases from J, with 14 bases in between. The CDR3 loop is CASGGQQMNTEAFF. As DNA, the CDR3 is TGTGCCAGTGGCGGACAGCAAATGAACACTGAAGCTTTCTTT.

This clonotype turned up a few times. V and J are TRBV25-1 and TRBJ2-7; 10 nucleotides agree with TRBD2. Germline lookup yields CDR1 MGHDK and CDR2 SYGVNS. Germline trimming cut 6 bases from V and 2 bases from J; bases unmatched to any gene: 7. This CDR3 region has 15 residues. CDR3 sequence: CASSLAGDPPYEQYF. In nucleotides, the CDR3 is TGTGCCAGCAGCCTAGCGGGGGACCCACCCTACGAGCAGTACTTC.

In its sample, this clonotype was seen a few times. The CDR3 bases are TGTGCCAGCAGCCTCGGACTAGCGGGCTTCCAAGAGACCCAGTACTTC. The encoded protein is CASSLGLAGFQETQYF. This chain connects TRBV28 to TRBJ2-5; 11 positions agree with TRBD2. V was clipped by 6 bases and J by 1 base; unmatched bases: 7. Germline assignment: CDR1 MDHEN and CDR2 SYDVKM. The CDR3 spans 16 residues.

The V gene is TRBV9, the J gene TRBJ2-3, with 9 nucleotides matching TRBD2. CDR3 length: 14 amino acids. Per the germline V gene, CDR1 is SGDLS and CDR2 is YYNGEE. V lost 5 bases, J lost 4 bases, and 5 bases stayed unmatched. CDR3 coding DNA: TGTGCCAGCAGGGCGGGACTAGCATCAGATACGCAGTATTTT. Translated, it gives CASRAGLASDTQYF.

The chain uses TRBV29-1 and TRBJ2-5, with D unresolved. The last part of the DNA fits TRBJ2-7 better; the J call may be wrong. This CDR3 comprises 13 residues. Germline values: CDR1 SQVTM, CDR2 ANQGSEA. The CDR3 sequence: CSVARTQSYEQYF. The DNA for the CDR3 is TGCAGCGTTGCACGGACCCAATCCTACGAGCAGTACTTC.

The DNA for the CDR3 is TGTGCCAGCGGAGGCGGGCAGTCCAATCAGCCCCAGCATTTT. This sequence encodes CASGGGQSNQPQHF. V usage is TRBV6-6 and J usage is TRBJ1-5, with no clear D. Looked up from germline, CDR1 is MNHNY and CDR2 is SVGAGI (reference sequence). The CDR3 contains 14 residues. Trimming shortened V by 8 bases and J by 3 bases, and 14 bases separated the two germline ends.

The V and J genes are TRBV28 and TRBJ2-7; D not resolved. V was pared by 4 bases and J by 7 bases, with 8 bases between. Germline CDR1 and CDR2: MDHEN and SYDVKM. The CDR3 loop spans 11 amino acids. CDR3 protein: CASSSRWEQYF. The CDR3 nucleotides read TGTGCCAGCAGTTCCCGTTGGGAGCAGTACTTC.

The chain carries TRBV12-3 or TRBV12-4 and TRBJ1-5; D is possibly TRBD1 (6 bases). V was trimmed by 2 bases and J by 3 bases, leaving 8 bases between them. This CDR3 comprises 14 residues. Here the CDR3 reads CASSLRQDNQPQHF. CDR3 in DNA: TGTGCCAGCAGTTTACGACAGGACAATCAGCCCCAGCATTTT.

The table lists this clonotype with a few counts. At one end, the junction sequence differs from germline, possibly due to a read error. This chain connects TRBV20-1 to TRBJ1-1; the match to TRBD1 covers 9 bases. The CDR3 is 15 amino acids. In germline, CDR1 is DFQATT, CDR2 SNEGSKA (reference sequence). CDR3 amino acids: CSPRDRARRYTEAFF. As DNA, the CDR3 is TGCAGTCCTAGGGACAGGGCGCGGAGGTACACTGAAGCTTTCTTT.

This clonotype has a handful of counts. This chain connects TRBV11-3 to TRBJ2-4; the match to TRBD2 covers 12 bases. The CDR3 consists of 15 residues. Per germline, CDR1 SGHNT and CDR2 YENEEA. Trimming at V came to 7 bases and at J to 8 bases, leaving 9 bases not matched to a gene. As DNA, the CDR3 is TGTGCCAGCACGGGACTAGCGGGCGGTAGTTACATTCAGTACTTC. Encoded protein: CASTGLAGGSYIQYF.

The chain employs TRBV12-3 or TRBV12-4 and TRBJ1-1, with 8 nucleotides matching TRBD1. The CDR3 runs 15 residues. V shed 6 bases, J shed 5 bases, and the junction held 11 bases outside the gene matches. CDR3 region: CASSPTRQGATEAFF. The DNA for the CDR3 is TGTGCCAGCAGCCCCACGAGGCAGGGGGCAACTGAAGCTTTCTTT.